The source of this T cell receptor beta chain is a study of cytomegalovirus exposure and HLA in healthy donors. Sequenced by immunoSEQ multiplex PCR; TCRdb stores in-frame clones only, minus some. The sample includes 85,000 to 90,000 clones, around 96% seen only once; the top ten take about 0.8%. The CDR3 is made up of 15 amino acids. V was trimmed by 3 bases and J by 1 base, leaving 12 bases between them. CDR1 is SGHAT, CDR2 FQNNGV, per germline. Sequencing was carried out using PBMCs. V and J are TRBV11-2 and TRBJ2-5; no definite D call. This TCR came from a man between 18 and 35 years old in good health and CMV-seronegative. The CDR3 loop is CASSFEVQFQETQYF. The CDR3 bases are TGTGCCAGCAGCTTCGAGGTGCAGTTCCAAGAGACCCAGTACTTC. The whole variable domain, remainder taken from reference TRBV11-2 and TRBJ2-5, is EAGVAQSPRYKIIEKRQSVAFWCNPISGHATLYWYQQILGQGPKLLIQFQNNGVVDDSQLPKDRFSAERLKGVDSTLKIQPAKLEDSAVYLCASSFEVQFQETQYFGPGTRLLVL.